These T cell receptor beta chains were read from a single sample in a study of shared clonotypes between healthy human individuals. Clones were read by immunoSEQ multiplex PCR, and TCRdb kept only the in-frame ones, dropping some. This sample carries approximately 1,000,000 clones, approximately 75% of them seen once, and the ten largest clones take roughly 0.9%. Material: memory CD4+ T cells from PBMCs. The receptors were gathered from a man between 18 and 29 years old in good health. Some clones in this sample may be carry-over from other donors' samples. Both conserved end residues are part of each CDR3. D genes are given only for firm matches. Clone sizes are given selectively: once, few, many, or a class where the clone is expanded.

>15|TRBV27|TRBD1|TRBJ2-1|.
TGTGCCAGCAGCGAACGACAGGGGGCGAGGTATGAGCAGTTCTTC
CASSERQGARYEQFF
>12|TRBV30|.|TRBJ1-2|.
TGTGCCTGGAGTGAGGGACAATACGGCTACACCTTC
CAWSEGQYGYTF
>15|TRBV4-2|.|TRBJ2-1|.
TGTGCCAGCAGCCAGTTGCCGGGAGCTGGGAGTGAGCAGTTCTTC
CASSQLPGAGSEQFF
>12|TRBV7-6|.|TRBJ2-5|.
TGTGCCAGCAGCGGGGTCCGGGGGACCCAGTACTTC
CASSGVRGTQYF
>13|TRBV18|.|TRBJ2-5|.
TGTGCCAGTTGCTTGACAGGAGGGGAGACCCAGTACTTC
CASCLTGGETQYF
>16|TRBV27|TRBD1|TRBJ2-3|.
TGTGCCAGCAGTTCCTCTCGACAGGGTCGTGTAGATACGCAGTATTTT
CASSSSRQGRVDTQYF
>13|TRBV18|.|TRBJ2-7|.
TGTGCCAGCTCATTGACAGCCAACTACGAGCAGTACTTC
CASSLTANYEQYF
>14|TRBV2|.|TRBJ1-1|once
TGTGCCAGCAGTGATTGGACAGCGAACACTGAAGCTTTCTTT
CASSDWTANTEAFF
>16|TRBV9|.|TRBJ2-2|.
TGTGCCAGCAGCGTAGCTTCGAGGGGAGGTGGCGGGGAGCTGTTTTTT
CASSVASRGGGGELFF
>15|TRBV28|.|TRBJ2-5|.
TGTGCCAGCAGACACCCCGGGGTATGGCAAGAGACCCAGTACTTC
CASRHPGVWQETQYF
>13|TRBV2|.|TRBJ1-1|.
TGTGCCAGCAGCGCGGGGGCAGGCACTGAAGCTTTCTTT
CASSAGAGTEAFF
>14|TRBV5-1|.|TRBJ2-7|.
TGCGCCAGCAGCTTTGGGCCAGCTTCCTACGAGCAGTACTTC
CASSFGPASYEQYF
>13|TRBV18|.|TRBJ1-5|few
TGTGCCAGCTCACCAGGGAGCAATCAGCCCCAGCATTTT
CASSPGSNQPQHF
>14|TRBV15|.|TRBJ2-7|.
TGTGCCACCAGCAGAGATAACCTGGCCCACGAGCAGTACTTC
CATSRDNLAHEQYF
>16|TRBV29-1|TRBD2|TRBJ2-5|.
TGCAGCGTTGACCCCGCGGGTAGCGGGAACCAAGAGACCCAGTACTTC
CSVDPAGSGNQETQYF
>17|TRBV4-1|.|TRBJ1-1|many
TGCGCCAGCAGCCAAGATTTGGCGACGGTCGGGAACACTGAAGCTTTCTTT
CASSQDLATVGNTEAFF